One sample yielded the 24 T cell receptor beta chains listed below, sequenced in a study of blood T cell repertoires in COVID-19. The assay was immunoSEQ multiplex PCR, and TCRdb's table has in-frame clones only and misses some. The table records around 150,000 clones, about 80% of them present only once. The sample consisted of peripheral blood. These receptors were collected from a woman older than 75 with acute or convalescent COVID-19.

V usage is TRBV10-2 and J usage is TRBJ2-1; TRBD1 might be the D (6 bases). The V gene lost 4 bases and the J gene lost 1 base, with 14 bases spanning the gap. The CDR3 runs 16 residues. From germline, CDR1 is WSHSY and CDR2 SAAADI. CDR3 in amino acids: CASSGPSTGSYNEQFF. CDR3 in DNA: TGCGCCAGCAGTGGCCCCTCGACAGGTTCCTACAATGAGCAGTTCTTC.

The gene calls are TRBV5-1 and TRBJ2-3; no definite D call. Germline loops: CDR1 SGHRS, CDR2 YFSETQ. Trimming left V 4 bases short and J 2 bases short, with 14 bases between. The CDR3 is 15 residues long. CDR3 amino acids: CASSPAVDFTDTQYF. Written as DNA, the CDR3 is TGCGCCAGCAGCCCCGCGGTTGACTTCACAGATACGCAGTATTTT.

The rearrangement uses TRBV3-1 (or the pseudogene TRBV3-2) and TRBJ2-4; no definite D call. Germline V gene sequence: CDR1 LGHDT, CDR2 YNNKEL (reference sequence). The V gene lost 1 base and the J gene lost 0 bases, with 4 bases spanning the gap. The CDR3 covers 14 residues. The DNA of the CDR3 is TGTGCCAGCAGCCAAGGACTAGCCAAAAACATTCAGTACTTC. Amino acid sequence: CASSQGLAKNIQYF.

The CDR3 region is CASSPGLADYNEQFF. CDR3 DNA sequence: TGTGCCAGCAGCCCCGGACTAGCGGATTACAATGAGCAGTTCTTC. V usage is TRBV11-2 and J usage is TRBJ2-1; TRBD2 matches 10 bases. CDR1 is SGHAT and CDR2 is FQNNGV in the germline V gene. V lost 5 bases and J lost 4; bases outside the gene matches: 5. The CDR3 loop spans 15 amino acids.

This CDR3 reads CASSPPLAGRFTDTQYF. The CDR3 DNA reads as TGTGCCAGTAGCCCGCCCCTAGCGGGAAGGTTCACAGATACGCAGTATTTT. This sequence joins TRBV19 and TRBJ2-3; 9 nucleotides line up with TRBD2. Germline V gives CDR1 LNHDA, CDR2 SQIVND (reference sequence). V trimming: 6 bases; J trimming: 2 bases; junction bases outside the gene matches: 12. The CDR3 runs to 17 residues.

The chain carries TRBV6-1 and TRBJ2-7, with 12 bases fitting TRBD2. The CDR3 has 14 residues. Germline trimming cut 3 bases from V and 6 bases from J; bases unmatched to any gene: 3. CDR1 and CDR2 from the germline V gene are MNHNS and SASEGT. The CDR3 nucleotides are TGTGCCAGCAGTGAGCTAGCGGGAGGGAGCGAGCAGTACTTC. Its protein product is CASSELAGGSEQYF.

The V call is TRBV2, the J call TRBJ1-4; 12 bases match TRBD1. This CDR3 has 19 amino acids. V was pared by 4 bases and J by 1 base, with 10 bases of the junction left unmatched. CDR1 and CDR2 (germline): SNHLY, FYNNEI. The CDR3: CASSARDRGPGLTNEKLFF. CDR3 nucleotide sequence: TGTGCCAGCAGTGCCCGGGACAGGGGGCCAGGATTAACTAATGAAAAACTGTTTTTT.

V gene TRBV5-6 combines with J gene TRBJ1-1; tentative D call: TRBD1 (5 bases). The germline V gene has CDR1 SGHDT and CDR2 YYEEEE. V was clipped by 0 bases and J by 0 bases, with 9 bases between them. The CDR3 sequence is 15 residues long. CDR3 nucleotide sequence: TGTGCCAGCAGCTTGGTCGGGGGGTTGAACACTGAAGCTTTCTTT. This codes for CASSLVGGLNTEAFF.

The rearrangement joins TRBV6-2 or TRBV6-3 to TRBJ1-5; D not resolved. The germline V gene has CDR1 MNHEY and CDR2 SVGEGT. The ends were cut back, 0 bases at V and 6 bases at J, with 9 bases in the middle. The CDR3 is 14 residues long. CDR3 sequence (DNA): TGTGCCAGCAGTTACTCGAGTGCGGCTCAGCCCCAGCATTTT. It codes for CASSYSSAAQPQHF.

Only one count was recorded for this clone. CDR3 loop: CASSQEGGGEAFF. CDR3 DNA: TGCGCCAGCAGCCAAGAGGGAGGGGGTGAAGCTTTCTTT. The rearrangement links TRBV4-1 to TRBJ1-1, with D perhaps matching TRBD1 (6 bases). Germline loops: CDR1 MGHRA, CDR2 YSYEKL. V lost 0 bases and J lost 7, with 9 bases in between. There are 13 residues in the CDR3.

In this sample, this clone turned up a few times. This chain joins TRBV2 and TRBJ1-1; D might be TRBD1 (5 bases). V lost 3 bases and J lost 0, with 11 bases in between. The CDR3 is 15 amino acids. Germline V gives CDR1 SNHLY, CDR2 FYNNEI. CDR3 DNA sequence: TGTGCCAGCAGTGAGGGGCGGAGATTGAACACTGAAGCTTTCTTT. As protein: CASSEGRRLNTEAFF.

The V and J genes are TRBV19 and TRBJ1-1; no definite D call. V was shortened by 8 bases and J by 4 bases, with 14 bases between the two germline ends. The CDR3 has 13 residues. Germline V gene lookup returns CDR1 LNHDA and CDR2 SQIVND (reference sequence). The CDR3 region has the DNA TGTGCCAGTGAACAGTTCTCAACCACTGAAGCTTTCTTT. It specifies CASEQFSTTEAFF.

This sequence joins TRBV29-1 and TRBJ2-7; possible D gene TRBD1, 6 bases. V shed 5 bases and J shed 2 bases, with 19 bases lying between them. The CDR3 covers 15 residues. Germline CDR1 is SQVTM and CDR2 is ANQGSEA. DNA of the CDR3: TGCAGCGTTTCGGACAGTATCACTGAAACCTACGAGCAGTACTTC. Translated, it gives CSVSDSITETYEQYF.

V and J are TRBV27 and TRBJ2-2; perhaps TRBD1 as D (5 bases). Germline lookup yields CDR1 MNHEY and CDR2 SMNVEV (reference sequence). The V and J ends lost 0 bases and 4 bases respectively, with 12 bases between them. The CDR3 contains 16 residues. CDR3 nucleotide sequence: TGTGCCAGCAGTTTATCGCGAAGGGGCGGCACCGGGGAGCTGTTTTTT. This codes for CASSLSRRGGTGELFF.

This clone was observed a single time. The rearrangement links TRBV9 to TRBJ1-3; D is uncertain. The CDR3 has 16 amino acids. Trimming shortened V by 4 bases and J by 2 bases, and 16 bases separated the two germline ends. CDR1 is SGDLS and CDR2 is YYNGEE in the germline V gene. The CDR3, as DNA: TGTGCCAGCAGCCCCGTGGTCGGGAGCACTGGAAACACCATATATTTT. This gives the protein CASSPVVGSTGNTIYF. The whole variable domain, filled in from reference TRBV9 and TRBJ1-3, reads DSGVTQTPKHLITATGQRVTLRCSPRSGDLSVYWYQQSLDQGLQFLIQYYNGEERAKGNILERFSAQQFPDLHSELNLSSLELGDSALYFCASSPVVGSTGNTIYFGEGSWLTVV.

Comments on this clone: Its ends do not fully match the called genes, so a read error is possible. This chain uses TRBV5-5 with TRBJ1-3; no clear D gene. This CDR3 contains 11 residues. Germline assignment: CDR1 SGHKS and CDR2 YYEKEE (reference sequence). CDR3 sequence: CASSLDSQSNF. The CDR3 region has the DNA TGTGCCAGCAGCTTGGACAGCCAGTCCAATTTT.

In this sample, this clone turned up once. The V and J genes are TRBV12-3 or TRBV12-4 and TRBJ1-1; 9 bases are shared with TRBD1. Trimming removed 3 bases from V and 4 bases from J; junction bases left unmatched: 0. This CDR3 has 13 amino acids. CDR3 sequence reads: CASSLGQGTEAFF. The CDR3 DNA reads TGTGCCAGCAGTTTGGGACAGGGCACTGAAGCTTTCTTT.

CDR3: CASSSPQGGLGSLHF. CDR3 bases: TGTGCCAGCAGTTCGCCACAGGGGGGCCTGGGATCCCTCCACTTT. The rearrangement links TRBV28 to TRBJ1-6, with 8 bases matching TRBD1. V shed 4 bases, J shed 14 bases, and the junction held 13 bases outside the gene matches. The germline CDR1 and CDR2 sequences are MDHEN and SYDVKM. The CDR3 is 15 residues long. Together with reference TRBV28 and TRBJ1-6, the CDR3 gives the full variable domain: DVKVTQSSRYLVKRTGEKVFLECVQDMDHENMFWYRQDPGLGLRLIYFSYDVKMKEKGDIPEGYSVSREKKERFSLILESASTNQTSMYLCASSSPQGGLGSLHFGNGTRLTVT.

This clone has only a few counts. The chain couples TRBV7-8 to TRBJ2-7, with a weak D call TRBD1 (5 bases). The CDR3 loop spans 11 amino acids. V lost 5 bases to trimming and J lost 7 bases, with 9 bases between them. Per the germline V gene, CDR1 is SGHVS and CDR2 is FQNEAQ. The CDR3 protein is CASSLAGEQYF. As DNA, the CDR3 is TGTGCCAGCAGCCTGGCAGGGGAGCAGTACTTC.

V usage is TRBV29-1 and J usage is TRBJ2-1; maybe TRBD2 (6 bases). Germline CDR1 reads SQVTM; CDR2 reads ANQGSEA. V dropped 7 bases and J dropped 1 base, with 17 bases sitting between them. The CDR3 sequence is 15 residues long. CDR3 amino acids: CSAILARRSYNEQFF. In DNA, the CDR3 is TGCAGCGCTATACTAGCACGCAGGTCCTACAATGAGCAGTTCTTC.

This clone came up once. The chain's CDR3 is CASSLGTGQNTGELFF. CDR3 coding DNA: TGTGCCAGCAGCCTTGGGACAGGACAAAACACCGGGGAGCTGTTTTTT. The chain links TRBV11-2 to TRBJ2-2; TRBD1 matches 8 bases. The CDR3 is 16 amino acids. Germline values: CDR1 SGHAT, CDR2 FQNNGV. V was pared by 5 bases and J by 2 bases, with 7 bases of the junction left unmatched. The variable domain in full, with the rest retrieved from reference TRBV11-2 and TRBJ2-2, is EAGVAQSPRYKIIEKRQSVAFWCNPISGHATLYWYQQILGQGPKLLIQFQNNGVVDDSQLPKDRFSAERLKGVDSTLKIQPAKLEDSAVYLCASSLGTGQNTGELFFGEGSRLTVL.

The V gene is TRBV29-1, the J gene TRBJ2-2, with D perhaps TRBD2 (6 bases). V was clipped by 7 bases and J by 0 bases, with 15 bases between them. In germline, CDR1 is SQVTM, CDR2 ANQGSEA. The CDR3 length is 15 residues. The CDR3 spells CSADLGLANTGELFF. The CDR3 DNA is TGCAGCGCCGACTTGGGACTCGCGAACACCGGGGAGCTGTTTTTT.

This CDR3 reads CASSLAERVGATEAFF. The CDR3 DNA reads as TGCGCCAGCAGCTTGGCCGAGCGGGTTGGGGCCACTGAAGCTTTCTTT. The chain links TRBV5-1 to TRBJ1-1; D might be TRBD1 (5 bases). The length of the CDR3 is 16 residues. The V gene lost 0 bases and the J gene lost 4 bases, with 16 bases spanning the gap. Germline lookup yields CDR1 SGHRS and CDR2 YFSETQ.

V is TRBV18 and J is TRBJ1-6, with D possibly matching TRBD1 (6 bases). Germline CDR1 reads KGHSH; CDR2 reads LQKENI. Trimming removed 6 bases from V and 6 bases from J, with 12 bases in between. The CDR3 totals 14 residues. CDR3 loop: CASSRGQSNSPLHF. DNA for the CDR3: TGTGCCAGCTCCCGAGGACAGAGTAATTCACCCCTCCACTTT.